The clone carrying this T cell receptor (beta chain) was seen only a few times. There are 15 residues in the CDR3. Germline V gene data show CDR1 as SGHDT and CDR2 as YYEEEE. V was clipped by 2 bases and J by 4 bases; unmatched bases: 5. TCRdb reprocessed the RT-PCR reads with MiXCR, giving one entry per CDR3 protein. Counted here are around 700,000 distinct CDR3 sequences, about 14% occurring once; the ten biggest clones make up roughly 3.9%. J is TRBJ2-3 and V is TRBV5-6; 9 bases are a match to TRBD1. What was sequenced was memory CD4+ T cells from blood. The clonotype comes from a female donor in good health, serving as a healthy control. The CDR3 loop is CASSLTGGGADTQYF. The CDR3 nucleotides read TGTGCCAGCAGCTTAACAGGGGGCGGGGCAGATACGCAGTATTTT. The whole variable domain, remainder taken from reference TRBV5-6 and TRBJ2-3, is DAGVTQSPTHLIKTRGQQVTLRCSPKSGHDTVSWYQQALGQGPQFIFQYYEEEERQRGNFPDRFSGHQFPNYSSELNVNALLLGDSALYLCASSLTGGGADTQYFGPGTRLTVL.